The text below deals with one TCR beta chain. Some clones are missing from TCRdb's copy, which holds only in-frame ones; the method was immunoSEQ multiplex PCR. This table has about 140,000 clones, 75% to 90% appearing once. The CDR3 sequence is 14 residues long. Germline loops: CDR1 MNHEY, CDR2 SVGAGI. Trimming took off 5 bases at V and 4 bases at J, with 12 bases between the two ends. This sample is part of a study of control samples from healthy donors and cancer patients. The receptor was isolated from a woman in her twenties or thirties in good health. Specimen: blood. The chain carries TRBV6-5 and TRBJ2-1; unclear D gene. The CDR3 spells CASSSVGKYNEQFF. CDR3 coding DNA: TGTGCCAGCAGTAGCGTGGGGAAATACAATGAGCAGTTCTTC.